This T cell receptor beta chain was obtained from a study of cytomegalovirus exposure and HLA in healthy donors. Points from the study as a whole: Excluded: some indistinguishable V segments such as TRBV6-2 and TRBV6-3. In a later analysis, TCR beta V- and J-gene trimming was associated with a missense DCLRE1C variant.

A remark on this clone: Its antigen is currently unknown.

Germline lookup yields CDR1 GTSNPN and CDR2 SVGIG (reference sequence). This CDR3 region has 14 residues. Trimming took off 0 bases at V and 7 bases at J, with 13 bases between the two ends. The PCR ran on 60 Vbeta and 13 Jbeta primers. In the authors' methods: Tens of millions of unique TCR beta chains, 9 million to 11 million shared, were counted in a later analysis. Assay: immunoSEQ multiplex PCR; the TCRdb copy retains only in-frame clones and omits some. V and J calls and clone size follow that table, whereas D and trimming were derived from the DNA. The table records more than 50,000 clones, around three quarters of them present only once.

The sequence derives from a woman aged 55-69 years in good health and CMV-seropositive. Sequencing was carried out using PBMCs. V is TRBV30 and J is TRBJ2-4, with D possibly being TRBD1 (5 bases). In nucleotides, the CDR3 is TGTGCCTGGAGTGTTTATGGGGCGGTGAACATTCAGTACTTC. It is translated as CAWSVYGAVNIQYF.